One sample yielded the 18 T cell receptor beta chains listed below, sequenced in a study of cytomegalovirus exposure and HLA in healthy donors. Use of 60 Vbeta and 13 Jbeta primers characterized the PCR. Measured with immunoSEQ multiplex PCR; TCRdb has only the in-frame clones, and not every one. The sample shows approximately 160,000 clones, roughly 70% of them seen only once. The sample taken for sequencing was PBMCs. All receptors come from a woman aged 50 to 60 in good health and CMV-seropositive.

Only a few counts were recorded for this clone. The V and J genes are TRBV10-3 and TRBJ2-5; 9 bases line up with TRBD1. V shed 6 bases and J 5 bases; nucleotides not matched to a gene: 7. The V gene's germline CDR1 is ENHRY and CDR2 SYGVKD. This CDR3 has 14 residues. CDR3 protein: CAIRGQGATETQYF. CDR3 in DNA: TGTGCCATCAGGGGACAGGGAGCCACGGAGACCCAGTACTTC.

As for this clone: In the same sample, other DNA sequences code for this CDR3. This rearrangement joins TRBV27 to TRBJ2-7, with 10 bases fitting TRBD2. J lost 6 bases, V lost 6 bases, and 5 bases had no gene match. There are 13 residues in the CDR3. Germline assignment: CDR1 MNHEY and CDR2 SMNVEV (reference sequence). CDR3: CASRLAGAGEQYF. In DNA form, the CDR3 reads TGTGCCAGCAGGCTAGCGGGGGCGGGCGAGCAGTACTTC.

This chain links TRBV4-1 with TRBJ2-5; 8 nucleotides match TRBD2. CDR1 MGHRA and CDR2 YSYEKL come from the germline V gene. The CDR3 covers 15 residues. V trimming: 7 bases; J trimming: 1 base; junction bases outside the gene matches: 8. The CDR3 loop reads CASKPPSGGQETQYF. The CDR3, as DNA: TGCGCCAGCAAGCCCCCAAGCGGGGGCCAAGAGACCCAGTACTTC.

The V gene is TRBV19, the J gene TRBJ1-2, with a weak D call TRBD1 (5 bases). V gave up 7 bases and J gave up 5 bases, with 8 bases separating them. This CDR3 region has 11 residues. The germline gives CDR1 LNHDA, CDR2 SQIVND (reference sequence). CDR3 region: CASTGRYGYTF. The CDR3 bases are TGTGCCAGTACAGGGAGGTATGGCTACACCTTC.

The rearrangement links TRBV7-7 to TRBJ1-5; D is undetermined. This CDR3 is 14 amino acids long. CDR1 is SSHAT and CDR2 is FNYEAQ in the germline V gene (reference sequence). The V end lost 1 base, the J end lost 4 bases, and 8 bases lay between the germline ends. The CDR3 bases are TGTGCCAGCAGCTTAGTGCGGCAGAATCAGCCCCAGCATTTT. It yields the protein CASSLVRQNQPQHF.

CDR3 sequence (DNA): TGTGCCAGCCAAGGGCAGGGGGGCGAAAAACTGTTTTTT. Protein sequence: CASQGQGGEKLFF. The J gene is TRBJ1-4, the V gene TRBV9; the match to TRBD1 covers 7 bases. The CDR3 contains 13 residues. The V and J ends lost 7 bases and 8 bases, in that order; junction bases with no gene match: 8. CDR1 SGDLS and CDR2 YYNGEE come from the germline V gene.

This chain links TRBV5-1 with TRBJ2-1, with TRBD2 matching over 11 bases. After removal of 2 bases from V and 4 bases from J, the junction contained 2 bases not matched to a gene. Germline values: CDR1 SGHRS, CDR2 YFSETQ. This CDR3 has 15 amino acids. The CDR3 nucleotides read TGCGCCAGCAGCTTTAGCGGGGGGGCATACAATGAGCAGTTCTTC. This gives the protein CASSFSGGAYNEQFF.

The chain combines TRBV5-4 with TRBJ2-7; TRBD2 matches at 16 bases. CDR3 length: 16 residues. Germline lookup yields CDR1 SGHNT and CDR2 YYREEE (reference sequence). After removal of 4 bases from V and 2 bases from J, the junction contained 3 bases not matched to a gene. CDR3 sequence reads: CASSLGTSGGAYEQYF. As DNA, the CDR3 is TGTGCCAGCAGCCTCGGGACTAGCGGGGGGGCCTACGAGCAGTACTTC.

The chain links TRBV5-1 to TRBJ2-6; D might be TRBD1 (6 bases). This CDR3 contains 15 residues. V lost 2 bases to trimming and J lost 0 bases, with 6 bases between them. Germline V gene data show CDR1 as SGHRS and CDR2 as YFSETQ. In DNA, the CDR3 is TGCGCCAGCAGCTTACAGGGCTCTGGGGCCAACGTCCTGACTTTC. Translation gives CASSLQGSGANVLTF.

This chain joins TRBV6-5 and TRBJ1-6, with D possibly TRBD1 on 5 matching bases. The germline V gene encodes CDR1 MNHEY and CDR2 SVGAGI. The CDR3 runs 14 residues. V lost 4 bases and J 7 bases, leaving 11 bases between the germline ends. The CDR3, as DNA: TGTGCCAGCAGTTGGCGACAGAACAATTCACCCCTCCACTTT. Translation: CASSWRQNNSPLHF.

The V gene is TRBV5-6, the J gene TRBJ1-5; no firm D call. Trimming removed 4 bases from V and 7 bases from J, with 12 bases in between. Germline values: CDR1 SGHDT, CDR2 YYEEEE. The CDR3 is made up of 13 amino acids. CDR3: CASSRAGNQPQHF. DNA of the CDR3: TGTGCCAGCAGCCGTGCGGGGAACCAGCCCCAGCATTTT.

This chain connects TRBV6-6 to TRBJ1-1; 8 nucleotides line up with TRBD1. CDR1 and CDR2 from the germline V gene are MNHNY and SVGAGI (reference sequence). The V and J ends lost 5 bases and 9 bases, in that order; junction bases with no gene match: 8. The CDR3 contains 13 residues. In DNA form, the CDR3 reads TGTGCCAGCAGTCTCACAGGGGGAACTCAAGCTTTCTTT. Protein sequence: CASSLTGGTQAFF.

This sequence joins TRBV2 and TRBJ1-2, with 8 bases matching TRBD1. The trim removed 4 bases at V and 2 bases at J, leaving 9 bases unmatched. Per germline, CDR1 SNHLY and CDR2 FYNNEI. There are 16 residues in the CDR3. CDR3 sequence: CASSGAQGAVNYGYTF. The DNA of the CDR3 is TGTGCCAGCAGTGGAGCGCAGGGGGCAGTGAACTATGGCTACACCTTC.

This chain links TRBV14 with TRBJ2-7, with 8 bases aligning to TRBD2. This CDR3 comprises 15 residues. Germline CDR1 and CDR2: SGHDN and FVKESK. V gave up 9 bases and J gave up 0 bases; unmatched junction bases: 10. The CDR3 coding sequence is TGTGCCAGGGGGATAGCGGGGAAAAGCTCCTACGAGCAGTACTTC. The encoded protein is CARGIAGKSSYEQYF.

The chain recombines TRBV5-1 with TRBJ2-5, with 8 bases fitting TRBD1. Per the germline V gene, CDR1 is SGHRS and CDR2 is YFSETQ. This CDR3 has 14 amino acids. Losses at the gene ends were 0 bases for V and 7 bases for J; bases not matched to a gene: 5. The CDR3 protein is CASSLGQGQGTQYF. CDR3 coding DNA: TGCGCCAGCAGCTTGGGACAGGGGCAGGGGACCCAGTACTTC. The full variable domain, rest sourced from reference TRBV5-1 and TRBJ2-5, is KAGVTQTPRYLIKTRGQQVTLSCSPISGHRSVSWYQQTPGQGLQFLFEYFSETQRNKGNFPGRFSGRQFSNSRSEMNVSTLELGDSALYLCASSLGQGQGTQYFGPGTRLLVL.

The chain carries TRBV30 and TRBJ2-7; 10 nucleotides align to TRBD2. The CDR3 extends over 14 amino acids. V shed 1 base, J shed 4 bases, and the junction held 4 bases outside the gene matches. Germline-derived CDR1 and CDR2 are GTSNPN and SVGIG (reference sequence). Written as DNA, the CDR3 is TGTGCCTGGAGTGGAGGACTAGCGGCTTACGAGCAGTACTTC. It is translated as CAWSGGLAAYEQYF.

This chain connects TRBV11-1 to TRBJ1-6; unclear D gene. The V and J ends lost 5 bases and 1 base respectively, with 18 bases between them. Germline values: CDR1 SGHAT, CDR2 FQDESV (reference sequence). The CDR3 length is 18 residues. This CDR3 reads CASSPLPSGESYNSPLHF. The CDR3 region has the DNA TGTGCCAGCAGCCCCCTACCCTCCGGGGAATCCTATAATTCACCCCTCCACTTT.

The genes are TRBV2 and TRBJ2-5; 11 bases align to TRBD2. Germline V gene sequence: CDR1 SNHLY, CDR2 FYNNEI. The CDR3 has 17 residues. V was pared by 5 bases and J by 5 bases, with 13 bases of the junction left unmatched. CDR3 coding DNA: TGTGCCAGCAGTTCCCCCCCGAATAGCGGGGGGGCGGAGACCCAGTACTTC. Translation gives CASSSPPNSGGAETQYF. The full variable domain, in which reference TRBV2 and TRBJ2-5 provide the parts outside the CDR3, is EPEVTQTPSHQVTQMGQEVILRCVPISNHLYFYWYRQILGQKVEFLVSFYNNEISEKSEIFDDQFSVERPDGSNFTLKIRSTKLEDSAMYFCASSSPPNSGGAETQYFGPGTRLLVL.